This TCR beta chain emerged from a study of T cells after posttransplantation cyclophosphamide. Germline loops: CDR1 WNHNN, CDR2 SYGVQD (reference sequence). After removal of 5 bases from V and 8 bases from J, the junction contained 8 bases not matched to a gene. The length of the CDR3 is 14 residues. This clone has a handful of counts. Its antigen is unidentified. Assay used: immunoSEQ multiplex PCR; TCRdb lists only in-frame clones, some missing. The data hold more than 20,000 clones, with 73% observed a single time. Study conclusions and caveats: Recipient CMV seropositivity and CMV reactivation strongly tracked TRB clonality. Later post-transplant blood repertoires were often dominated by donor CD8+ memory clones. Blood and skin or GI T cell repertoires showed limited TRB overlap.

The sequenced sample was memory CD4+ T cells sorted from PBMCs. This clonotype was sampled from an older woman in good health, CMV-negative, and a related stem cell transplant donor. The V call is TRBV10-1, the J call TRBJ2-3; 9 bases line up with TRBD2. Here the CDR3 DNA reads TGCGCCAGCAGTAGAAGCGGGGGGCCCCCTACGCAGTATTTT. This translates into CASSRSGGPPTQYF.